This T cell receptor beta chain was observed in a study of blood T cell repertoires in COVID-19. Some clones are missing from TCRdb's copy, which holds only in-frame ones; the method was immunoSEQ multiplex PCR. The sample has around 290,000 clones, roughly 90% seen once. Germline CDR1 and CDR2: MNHEY and SVGAGI. The CDR3 spans 13 residues. The J segment lost 5 bases and the V segment lost 9 bases, leaving 7 bases of the junction unmatched. The sample consisted of peripheral blood. J is TRBJ1-2 and V is TRBV6-5, with 9 positions matching TRBD1. This TCR was sampled from a man aged 35 to 55 with acute or convalescent COVID-19. As DNA, the CDR3 is TGTGCCAGTGGGGGACAGGGTGGATATGGCTACACCTTC. Its translation: CASGGQGGYGYTF.